This entry concerns a single TCR beta chain. Its antigen remains unidentified. The sample originates from a study of regulatory T cells in long-lasting Graves disease. Whole-study findings and limits: Not thyroid tissue but only peripheral blood was studied.

Germline V gene lookup returns CDR1 MRHNA and CDR2 SNTAGT. The junction had 7 bases not matched to a gene; V was cut back by 6 bases and J by 2 bases. The length of the CDR3 is 15 residues. TCR beta libraries were built with iRepertoire HTBI primers and Arm-PCR of CDR3 regions. TCRdb redid the calling of the multiplex PCR reads with MiXCR, one entry per CDR3 protein. The sample has over 450,000 distinct CDR3 sequences; roughly a fifth are singletons. Described time point: persistent/refractory GD, antithyroid drugs over 5 years with positive TRAb. From PBMCs, RNA was extracted and then used to make the TCR library. Clinicians diagnosed Graves' disease using American Thyroid Association guidelines. In this cohort, patients came from an endocrinology department located in Xi'an, China.

The source was peripheral blood mononuclear cells (PBMCs), collected when the disease was refractory, from a patient treated with antithyroid drugs. This receptor was identified in a female donor with Graves disease. The chain carries TRBV6-4 and TRBJ1-2; 9 bases fit TRBD1. CDR3 bases: TGTGCCAGCAGAGACACAGGGGGCAGAAACTATGGCTACACCTTC. Protein: CASRDTGGRNYGYTF.